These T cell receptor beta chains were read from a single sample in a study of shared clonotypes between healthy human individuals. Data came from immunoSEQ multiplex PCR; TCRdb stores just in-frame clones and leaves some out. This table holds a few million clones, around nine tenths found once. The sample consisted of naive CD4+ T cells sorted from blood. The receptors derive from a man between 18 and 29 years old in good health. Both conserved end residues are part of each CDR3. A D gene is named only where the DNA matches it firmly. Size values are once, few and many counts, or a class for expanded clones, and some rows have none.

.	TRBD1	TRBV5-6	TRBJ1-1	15	CASSFSPTGGTEAFF	TGTGCCAGCAGCTTTTCCCCGACAGGGGGGACTGAAGCTTTCTTT
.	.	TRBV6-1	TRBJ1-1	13	CASSATGVTEAFF	TGTGCCAGCAGTGCAACAGGAGTAACTGAAGCTTTCTTT
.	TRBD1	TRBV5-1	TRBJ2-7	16	CASSLGPGQGRSEQYF	TGCGCCAGCAGCTTGGGACCGGGACAGGGACGTAGCGAGCAGTACTTC
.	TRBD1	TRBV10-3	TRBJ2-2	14	CAINGQVYGGELFF	TGTGCCATCAATGGACAGGTCTACGGGGGGGAGCTGTTTTTT
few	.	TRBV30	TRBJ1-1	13	CAWRLGENTEAFF	TGTGCCTGGAGATTGGGAGAGAACACTGAAGCTTTCTTT
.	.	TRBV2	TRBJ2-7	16	CASSDPGKASSYEQYF	TGTGCCAGCAGTGATCCGGGAAAGGCCTCGTCCTACGAGCAGTACTTC
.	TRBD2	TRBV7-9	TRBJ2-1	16	CASSLPSGSSYNEQFF	TGTGCCAGCAGCTTACCTAGCGGGAGCTCCTACAATGAGCAGTTCTTC
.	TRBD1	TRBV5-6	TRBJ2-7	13	CASSHGDSYEQYF	TGTGCCAGCAGCCACGGGGACAGTTACGAGCAGTACTTC
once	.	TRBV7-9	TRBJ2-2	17	CASSRLTPQMNAGELFF	TGTGCCAGCAGCCGCCTCACCCCTCAAATGAATGCCGGGGAGCTGTTTTTT
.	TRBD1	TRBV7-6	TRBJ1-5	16	CASSLAPGQVNQPQHF	TGTGCCAGCAGCTTGGCCCCGGGACAGGTCAATCAGCCCCAGCATTTT
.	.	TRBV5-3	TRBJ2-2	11	CARRYSGELFF	TGTGCCAGAAGATATAGCGGGGAGCTGTTTTTT
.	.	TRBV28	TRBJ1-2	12	CASSSGPLPYTF	TGTGCCAGCAGTTCAGGACCTCTACCTTACACCTTC